One sample yielded the 19 T cell receptor beta chains listed below, sequenced in a study of T-cell reconstitution after alpha-beta-depleted transplantation in children. For TCRbeta, the library was prepared with unique molecular identifiers. TCRdb re-analysed the PCR reads in MiXCR, keeping a single row per CDR3 protein. This sample has some 350,000 distinct CDR3 sequences, with 15% to 20% found just once. Sequencing was performed on PBMCs, mostly from graft donor cells, taken 360 days after TCRalphabeta/CD19-depleted stem cell transplant. The source is a male patient aged 2-15 years who had a stem cell transplant for acute lymphoblastic leukemia, so the T cells may come from the graft donor.

Ten or more counts support this clonotype. The chain uses TRBV4-3 and TRBJ2-3, with D perhaps being TRBD1 or TRBD2 (5 bases each). The CDR3 is 14 residues long. From germline, CDR1 is LGHNA and CDR2 YSLEER. V lost 0 bases and J 5 bases, leaving 9 bases between the germline ends. In DNA, the CDR3 is TGCGCCAGCAGCCAAGAGGGGGTCCAAGATACGCAGTATTTT. Residues: CASSQEGVQDTQYF.

This clonotype has only a few counts. The chain couples TRBV12-5 to TRBJ2-1, with a possible D match to TRBD2 (5 bases). CDR1 is LGHNT, CDR2 FRNRAP, per germline. The CDR3 covers 13 residues. With 1 base removed from V and 7 bases from J, the gap between germline ends came to 8 bases. The CDR3 sequence is CASGLGTRNEQFF. CDR3 DNA sequence: TGTGCTAGTGGTTTGGGGACTCGTAATGAGCAGTTCTTC.

The V call is TRBV5-8, the J call TRBJ2-7; no clear D. Germline V CDR1 and CDR2: SGHTS, YDEGEE. Trimming removed 1 base from V and 2 bases from J, with 10 bases in between. The CDR3 extends over 14 amino acids. DNA for the CDR3: TGTGCCAGCAGCTTGTGGCGGACCACCTACGAGCAGTACTTC. Amino acid sequence: CASSLWRTTYEQYF. Full variable domain (rest looked up from reference TRBV5-8 and TRBJ2-7): EAGVTQSPTHLIKTRGQQATLRCSPISGHTSVYWYQQALGLGLQFLLWYDEGEERNRGNFPPRFSGRQFPNYSSELNVNALELEDSALYLCASSLWRTTYEQYFGPGTRLTVT.

The chain carries TRBV18 and TRBJ2-1; D unclear. CDR3 size: 14 residues. Germline lookup yields CDR1 KGHSH and CDR2 LQKENI. V shed 8 bases and J shed 4 bases, with 15 bases lying between them. This chain's CDR3 is CASRSGYQYNEQFF. The CDR3 coding sequence is TGTGCCAGCAGGTCTGGCTACCAGTACAATGAGCAGTTCTTC.

The chain carries TRBV18 and TRBJ2-1; the D gene is possibly TRBD2 (6 bases). Germline V gene data show CDR1 as KGHSH and CDR2 as LQKENI. V gave up 3 bases and J gave up 10 bases, with 16 bases separating them. This CDR3 contains 14 residues. In nucleotides, the CDR3 is TGTGCCAGCTCACCGGGACTCCTAGGTGGGGAGCAGTTCTTC. The encoded protein is CASSPGLLGGEQFF.

This clonotype has a handful of counts. The V and J genes are TRBV15 and TRBJ2-1, with 7 positions matching TRBD1. CDR3 length: 13 amino acids. CDR1 and CDR2 from the germline V gene are LNHNV and YYDKDF (reference sequence). V gave up 5 bases and J gave up 8 bases; unmatched junction bases: 6. This chain's CDR3 is CATSVSRGYEQFF. Here the CDR3 DNA reads TGTGCCACCAGCGTAAGCAGGGGGTATGAGCAGTTCTTC.

V gene TRBV18 combines with J gene TRBJ2-1; D is possibly TRBD1 or TRBD2 (5 bases each). V was trimmed by 5 bases and J by 3 bases, leaving 20 bases between them. Germline V gene sequence: CDR1 KGHSH, CDR2 LQKENI. The length of the CDR3 is 17 residues. This chain's CDR3 is CASSVTRGTVLYNEQFF. The CDR3 DNA follows: TGTGCCAGCTCAGTCACCCGAGGGACGGTCCTCTACAATGAGCAGTTCTTC. The full variable domain, completed using reference TRBV18 and TRBJ2-1, is NAGVMQNPRHLVRRRGQEARLRCSPMKGHSHVYWYRQLPEEGLKFMVYLQKENIIDESGMPKERFSAEFPKEGPSILRIQQVVRGDSAAYFCASSVTRGTVLYNEQFFGPGTRLTVL.

This clonotype appeared once. One end of the junction fails to match germline, which may point to a read error. This chain uses TRBV25-1 with TRBJ2-7; D is ambiguous. Germline V gives CDR1 MGHDK, CDR2 SYGVNS. This CDR3 is built from 14 residues. The CDR3 reads CASSPYGLSCEQYF. The CDR3 DNA is TGTGCCAGCAGTCCGTATGGTCTCTCCTGCGAGCAGTACTTC.

The chain recombines TRBV7-9 with TRBJ2-1; D perhaps matches TRBD2 (6 bases). The V and J ends lost 1 base and 7 bases respectively, with 17 bases between them. In germline, CDR1 is SEHNR, CDR2 FQNEAQ (reference sequence). The CDR3 runs 16 residues. Here the CDR3 reads CASSLEGAERANEQFF. The CDR3 coding sequence is TGTGCCAGCAGCTTAGAAGGGGCGGAGCGGGCTAATGAGCAGTTCTTC.

This clonotype was seen at least ten times. The V gene is TRBV5-4, the J gene TRBJ2-5; D might be TRBD2 (6 bases). The V end lost 4 bases, the J end lost 5 bases, and 15 bases lay between the germline ends. This CDR3 contains 14 residues. Looked up from germline, CDR1 is SGHNT and CDR2 is YYREEE (reference sequence). The CDR3 region is CASSPTRGKETQYF. The CDR3 nucleotides read TGTGCCAGCAGCCCCACTCGGGGGAAGGAGACCCAGTACTTC.

The chain has TRBV18 and TRBJ1-4, with D perhaps matching TRBD1 (6 bases). The V gene's germline CDR1 is KGHSH and CDR2 LQKENI. The CDR3 spans 15 residues. The V end lost 2 bases, the J end lost 5 bases, and 12 bases lay between the germline ends. DNA of the CDR3: TGTGCCAGCTCACCATCTCTGGACAGAAATGAAAAACTGTTTTTT. Amino acids: CASSPSLDRNEKLFF.

This clonotype was found many times. The chain carries TRBV19 and TRBJ2-1; 10 bases align to TRBD2. Germline values: CDR1 LNHDA, CDR2 SQIVND (reference sequence). Losses at the gene ends were 5 bases for V and 3 bases for J; bases not matched to a gene: 4. This CDR3 is built from 15 residues. DNA for the CDR3: TGTGCCAGTAGTCGGACTAGCGGAGACTACAATGAGCAGTTCTTC. It is translated as CASSRTSGDYNEQFF.

The chain recombines TRBV27 with TRBJ1-6, with 7 bases lining up with TRBD1. There are 17 residues in the CDR3. Germline values: CDR1 MNHEY, CDR2 SMNVEV (reference sequence). V lost 6 bases, J lost 0 bases, and 8 bases stayed unmatched. In DNA form, the CDR3 reads TGTGCCAGCAGGAGACAGGGTGGCCACTCCTATAATTCACCCCTCCACTTT. Translating gives CASRRQGGHSYNSPLHF.

The chain is built from TRBV18 and TRBJ2-3; D ambiguous. The germline V gene has CDR1 KGHSH and CDR2 LQKENI. The length of the CDR3 is 14 residues. V shed 0 bases and J shed 2 bases, with 6 bases lying between them. CDR3: CASSPPAFTDTQYF. CDR3 coding DNA: TGTGCCAGCTCACCACCGGCTTTCACAGATACGCAGTATTTT. The full variable domain, its missing parts supplied by reference TRBV18 and TRBJ2-3, is NAGVMQNPRHLVRRRGQEARLRCSPMKGHSHVYWYRQLPEEGLKFMVYLQKENIIDESGMPKERFSAEFPKEGPSILRIQQVVRGDSAAYFCASSPPAFTDTQYFGPGTRLTVL.

In its sample, this clonotype was seen a few times. This chain connects TRBV13 to TRBJ1-5; D call uncertain. The length of the CDR3 is 12 residues. The germline V gene encodes CDR1 PRHDT and CDR2 FYEKMQ (reference sequence). The V and J ends lost 5 bases and 6 bases respectively, with 8 bases between them. The CDR3 nucleotides are TGTGCCAGCAGCCCGGATGGTCAGCCCCAGCATTTT. Protein sequence: CASSPDGQPQHF.

The chain joins TRBV7-9 to TRBJ1-1; 7 bases map to TRBD1. This CDR3 contains 16 residues. The junction had 14 bases not matched to a gene; V was cut back by 4 bases and J by 6 bases. From germline, CDR1 is SEHNR and CDR2 FQNEAQ (reference sequence). This CDR3 is CASSSQGGLPGPEAFF. CDR3 DNA: TGTGCCAGCAGCTCCCAGGGGGGGCTACCCGGCCCTGAAGCTTTCTTT.

This clonotype was seen ten or more times. The genes are TRBV12-3 or TRBV12-4 and TRBJ2-7; TRBD1 matches at 8 bases. J was trimmed by 2 bases and V by 3 bases; bases with no gene match: 3. CDR3 length equals 14 residues. DNA for the CDR3: TGTGCCAGCAGTTTCTGGACAGGGCCCTACGAGCAGTACTTC. This encodes CASSFWTGPYEQYF.

CDR3 region: CSASTDEQFF. The CDR3 DNA sequence: TGCAGTGCTAGTACTGATGAGCAGTTCTTC. The V and J genes are TRBV20-1 and TRBJ2-1; D uncertain. V was cut by 3 bases and J by 8 bases, with 5 bases left in between. Germline V lookup: CDR1 DFQATT, CDR2 SNEGSKA (reference sequence). CDR3 size: 10 residues.

This clonotype was counted between two and nine times. This chain links TRBV12-3 or TRBV12-4 with TRBJ1-6, with 9 bases fitting TRBD1. After removal of 5 bases from V and 7 bases from J, the junction contained 6 bases not matched to a gene. The CDR3 totals 15 residues. This chain's CDR3 is CASSPRDRDNSPLHF. The CDR3 nucleotides are TGTGCCAGCAGTCCCCGGGACAGGGACAATTCACCCCTCCACTTT.